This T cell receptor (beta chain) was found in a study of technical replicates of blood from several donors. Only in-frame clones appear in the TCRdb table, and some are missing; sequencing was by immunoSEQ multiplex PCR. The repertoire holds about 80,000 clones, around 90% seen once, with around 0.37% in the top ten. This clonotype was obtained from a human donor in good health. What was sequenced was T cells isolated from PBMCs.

For the CDR3, the DNA is TGTGCCAGCTCACCGGGACAAGGACTAGCGGGAGTCTCCGAGCAGTACTTC. Its protein is CASSPGQGLAGVSEQYF. J is TRBJ2-7 and V is TRBV18, with 13 bases matching TRBD2. V gave up 3 bases and J gave up 6 bases; unmatched junction bases: 11. This CDR3 contains 17 residues. Germline lookup yields CDR1 KGHSH and CDR2 LQKENI. Full variable domain (missing parts from reference TRBV18 and TRBJ2-7): NAGVMQNPRHLVRRRGQEARLRCSPMKGHSHVYWYRQLPEEGLKFMVYLQKENIIDESGMPKERFSAEFPKEGPSILRIQQVVRGDSAAYFCASSPGQGLAGVSEQYFGPGTRLTVT.